The source of this T cell receptor (beta chain) is a study of cytomegalovirus exposure and HLA in healthy donors. Study-level results: Association of a missense DCLRE1C variant with TCR beta V- and J-gene trimming was reported in a later analysis. Among TCR sequences, most were rare, though some public TCRs appeared in many donors.

13 Jbeta primers and 60 Vbeta primers were used for the PCR. Libraries were prepared by immunoSEQ multiplex PCR; TCRdb keeps only in-frame clonotypes and omits some of them. Of roughly 100,000 clones listed, roughly 70% are singletons. Of note for this clone: What it binds is unknown.

The sample taken for sequencing was PBMCs. This sequence originates from a woman between 50 and 59 years old in good health and CMV-seronegative.

The CDR3 sequence: CASSLAGGVGDTQYF. DNA of the CDR3: TGTGCCAGCAGCCTAGCGGGGGGTGTCGGTGATACGCAGTATTTT. The V and J genes are TRBV6-5 and TRBJ2-3; TRBD2 agrees at 11 bases. V lost 6 bases to trimming and J lost 6 bases; unmatched junction nucleotides: 8. Per germline, CDR1 MNHEY and CDR2 SVGAGI. The CDR3 is 15 residues long.